Shown below are 27 T cell receptor beta chains from a single sample sequenced in a study of blood T cell repertoires in COVID-19. Some clones are missing from TCRdb's copy, which holds only in-frame ones; the method was immunoSEQ multiplex PCR. The repertoire holds 160,000 or so clones, with about nine tenths as singletons. Sequencing input: peripheral blood. Receptors originate from a man aged 18 to 29 with acute or convalescent COVID-19.

The table lists this clone with a few counts. V gene TRBV6-5 combines with J gene TRBJ1-5, with D unclear. This CDR3 has 14 amino acids. Germline V gene lookup returns CDR1 MNHEY and CDR2 SVGAGI. V shed 2 bases and J shed 5 bases, with 10 bases lying between them. The CDR3 sequence: CASSYDNTHQPQHF. The CDR3, as DNA: TGTGCCAGCAGTTACGACAACACCCATCAGCCCCAGCATTTT.

The chain carries TRBV25-1 and TRBJ2-1; no clear D. The V gene lost 7 bases and the J gene lost 0 bases, with 7 bases spanning the gap. Germline CDR1 reads MGHDK; CDR2 reads SYGVNS. The CDR3 has 13 amino acids. CDR3 residues: CASTKSSYNEQFF. The CDR3 DNA reads TGTGCCAGCACAAAGAGCTCCTACAATGAGCAGTTCTTC. The entire variable domain, with the rest obtained from reference TRBV25-1 and TRBJ2-1, is as follows: EADIYQTPRYLVIGTGKKITLECSQTMGHDKMYWYQQDPGMELHLIHYSYGVNSTEKGDLSSESTVSRIRTEHFPLTLESARPSHTSQYLCASTKSSYNEQFFGPGTRLTVL.

V gene TRBV27 combines with J gene TRBJ1-2; a possible D gene is TRBD1 (6 bases). Per germline, CDR1 MNHEY and CDR2 SMNVEV (reference sequence). Trimming took off 6 bases at V and 3 bases at J, with 17 bases between the two ends. The CDR3 runs to 15 residues. The CDR3 is CASSPKAGTYYGYTF. DNA of the CDR3: TGTGCCAGCAGCCCTAAGGCCGGGACATACTATGGCTACACCTTC.

The J gene is TRBJ2-5, the V gene TRBV30, with 13 bases matching TRBD2. The length of the CDR3 is 13 residues. Losses at the gene ends were 3 bases for V and 5 bases for J; bases not matched to a gene: 0. Per germline, CDR1 GTSNPN and CDR2 SVGIG (reference sequence). The CDR3 DNA is TGTGCCTGGAGGACTAGCGGGGGGGAGACCCAGTACTTC. Its translation is CAWRTSGGETQYF.

The genes are TRBV11-3 and TRBJ2-7, with 8 bases identical to TRBD2. J was trimmed by 1 base and V by 3 bases; bases with no gene match: 8. The germline V gene encodes CDR1 SGHNT and CDR2 YENEEA. The CDR3 spans 16 residues. The CDR3 here is CASSFGRAGDSYEQYF. CDR3 sequence (DNA): TGTGCCAGCAGCTTCGGGAGAGCGGGAGATTCCTACGAGCAGTACTTC.

V and J are TRBV9 and TRBJ2-7; the match to TRBD1 covers 7 bases. With 7 bases clipped from V and 3 bases from J, the junction kept 10 bases outside the gene matches. The CDR3 is 14 residues long. Germline lookup yields CDR1 SGDLS and CDR2 YYNGEE. DNA of the CDR3: TGTGCCAGCCTAGACAGGGTCGCATGCTACGAGCAGTACTTC. Translated: CASLDRVACYEQYF. Variable domain in full (rest from reference TRBV9 and TRBJ2-7): DSGVTQTPKHLITATGQRVTLRCSPRSGDLSVYWYQQSLDQGLQFLIQYYNGEERAKGNILERFSAQQFPDLHSELNLSSLELGDSALYFCASLDRVACYEQYFGPGTRLTVT.

This rearrangement joins TRBV7-9 to TRBJ2-2, with TRBD2 matching over 10 bases. The CDR3 loop spans 17 amino acids. Germline V gene lookup returns CDR1 SEHNR and CDR2 FQNEAQ (reference sequence). V shed 5 bases and J 6 bases; nucleotides not matched to a gene: 12. The DNA for the CDR3 is TGTGCCAGCAGCCGGAGACTAGCGGGCAATTCCGCCGGGGAGCTGTTTTTT. Translated, it gives CASSRRLAGNSAGELFF. The variable domain in full, completed from reference TRBV7-9 and TRBJ2-2, reads DTGVSQNPRHKITKRGQNVTFRCDPISEHNRLYWYRQTLGQGPEFLTYFQNEAQLEKSRLLSDRFSAERPKGSFSTLEIQRTEQGDSAMYLCASSRRLAGNSAGELFFGEGSRLTVL.

This chain uses TRBV28 with TRBJ1-6; D is undetermined. CDR1 and CDR2 (germline): MDHEN, SYDVKM. The CDR3 covers 12 residues. Trimming removed 6 bases at V and 4 bases at J, with 4 bases between. CDR3 loop: CASRQYNSPLHF. The CDR3, as DNA: TGTGCCAGCAGACAATATAATTCACCCCTCCACTTT.

The chain has TRBV6-5 and TRBJ2-1, with TRBD2 as a possible D gene (6 bases). Trimming removed 5 bases at V and 6 bases at J, with 14 bases between. The CDR3 is 14 residues long. Germline assignment: CDR1 MNHEY and CDR2 SVGAGI. The CDR3 spells CASSPNWDFNEQFF. CDR3 nucleotides: TGTGCCAGCAGTCCTAACTGGGACTTCAATGAGCAGTTCTTC.

The rearrangement joins TRBV6-5 to TRBJ1-2, with 8 bases matching TRBD1. CDR1 and CDR2 (germline): MNHEY, SVGAGI. Germline trimming cut 3 bases from V and 3 bases from J; bases unmatched to any gene: 6. This CDR3 contains 15 residues. This CDR3 reads CASSYNPTGDYGYTF. The DNA for the CDR3 is TGTGCCAGCAGTTATAATCCGACAGGGGACTATGGCTACACCTTC.

The gene calls are TRBV6-6 and TRBJ1-5; D may be TRBD1 (5 bases). This CDR3 contains 16 residues. Germline CDR1 reads MNHNY; CDR2 reads SVGAGI (reference sequence). V lost 2 bases and J 1 base, leaving 12 bases between the germline ends. The CDR3 DNA reads TGTGCCAGCAGTTACGGGGCCCCCTACAGCAATCAGCCCCAGCATTTT. Its translation: CASSYGAPYSNQPQHF.

The V gene is TRBV28, the J gene TRBJ1-1; D is possibly TRBD1 (5 bases). The CDR3 sequence is 13 residues long. CDR1 and CDR2 from the germline V gene are MDHEN and SYDVKM. With 7 bases removed from V and 8 bases from J, the gap between germline ends came to 17 bases. CDR3 coding DNA: TGTGCCAGCATCCCCGGGGGGGGATTCGAAGCTTTCTTT. It is translated as CASIPGGGFEAFF.

The chain has TRBV18 and TRBJ2-5, with D tentatively TRBD1 (5 bases). The germline V gene encodes CDR1 KGHSH and CDR2 LQKENI. CDR3 size: 17 residues. The V end lost 2 bases, the J end lost 1 base, and 17 bases lay between the germline ends. The CDR3 coding sequence is TGTGCCAGCTCACCAATCGTGACACAGGTATTCCAAGAGACCCAGTACTTC. As protein: CASSPIVTQVFQETQYF. The full variable domain, completed using reference TRBV18 and TRBJ2-5, is NAGVMQNPRHLVRRRGQEARLRCSPMKGHSHVYWYRQLPEEGLKFMVYLQKENIIDESGMPKERFSAEFPKEGPSILRIQQVVRGDSAAYFCASSPIVTQVFQETQYFGPGTRLLVL.

This clone has only one observation. This chain uses TRBV9 with TRBJ2-7; TRBD2 aligns across 10 bases. From germline, CDR1 is SGDLS and CDR2 YYNGEE. Trimming took 3 bases from V and 2 from J; bases not matched to a gene: 2. This CDR3 is built from 14 residues. Written as DNA, the CDR3 is TGTGCCAGCAGCGCGGGACTAGCGCCCTACGAGCAGTACTTC. Translated: CASSAGLAPYEQYF.

V and J are TRBV19 and TRBJ2-1; TRBD2 matches at 14 bases. The CDR3 loop spans 17 amino acids. Looked up from germline, CDR1 is LNHDA and CDR2 is SQIVND (reference sequence). The V gene end was trimmed by 5 bases and the J gene end by 10 bases; junction bases not matched to a gene: 13. The CDR3 DNA follows: TGTGCCAGTAGTGTCAAGGGACTAGCGGGAGTAAATCTCGAGCAGTTCTTC. Translation gives CASSVKGLAGVNLEQFF.

The CDR3 nucleotides are TGCGCCAGCAGCCAAGATCCTTTAGGGGGGAACACTGAAGCTTTCTTT. Its protein is CASSQDPLGGNTEAFF. V and J are TRBV4-1 and TRBJ1-1, with TRBD1 as a possible D gene (6 bases). The CDR3 extends over 16 amino acids. With 0 bases removed from V and 1 base from J, the gap between germline ends came to 12 bases. CDR1 and CDR2 (germline): MGHRA, YSYEKL.

CDR3 amino acids: CASSYSSGGYYGYTF. Here the CDR3 DNA reads TGTGCCAGCAGTTACTCGTCAGGGGGGTATTATGGCTACACCTTC. This rearrangement joins TRBV6-2 or TRBV6-3 to TRBJ1-2; 7 positions match TRBD1. The CDR3 has 15 amino acids. V dropped 0 bases and J dropped 5; count of bases not matched to a gene: 6. Germline values: CDR1 MNHEY, CDR2 SVGEGT.

The chain couples TRBV2 to TRBJ1-1; D is undetermined. CDR1 is SNHLY and CDR2 is FYNNEI in the germline V gene. The CDR3 contains 13 residues. V lost 5 bases and J 5 bases, leaving 12 bases between the germline ends. CDR3: CASSLGLGTEAFF. In DNA form, the CDR3 reads TGTGCCAGCAGTCTAGGACTTGGAACTGAAGCTTTCTTT.

Comment on this clone: The sample contains more than one DNA sequence encoding this CDR3. The chain links TRBV5-1 to TRBJ1-5; D unresolved. Between the trimmed V and J ends, which lost 0 bases and 3 bases, there was a span of 10 bases. Germline CDR1 reads SGHRS; CDR2 reads YFSETQ. The CDR3 is 15 amino acids. CDR3 protein: CASSLAGGLNQPQHF. The CDR3 DNA sequence: TGCGCCAGCAGCTTGGCCGGTGGACTCAATCAGCCCCAGCATTTT. Drawing the rest from reference TRBV5-1 and TRBJ1-5, the complete variable domain is KAGVTQTPRYLIKTRGQQVTLSCSPISGHRSVSWYQQTPGQGLQFLFEYFSETQRNKGNFPGRFSGRQFSNSRSEMNVSTLELGDSALYLCASSLAGGLNQPQHFGDGTRLSIL.

This sequence joins TRBV4-2 and TRBJ1-2; D is ambiguous. Germline values: CDR1 LGHNA, CDR2 YNFKEQ. This CDR3 has 13 residues. V was trimmed by 4 bases and J by 6 bases, leaving 12 bases between them. The CDR3 sequence is CASSLITTDGYTF. The CDR3 nucleotides read TGTGCCAGCAGCCTGATTACCACGGATGGCTACACCTTC.

The V and J genes are TRBV11-2 and TRBJ2-2; 11 bases agree with TRBD1. V trimming: 4 bases; J trimming: 6 bases; junction bases outside the gene matches: 7. The CDR3 totals 16 residues. Germline V lookup: CDR1 SGHAT, CDR2 FQNNGV. The CDR3 is CASSSPGTGGAGELFF. The CDR3 nucleotides are TGTGCCAGCAGCTCCCCAGGGACAGGGGGAGCCGGGGAGCTGTTTTTT.

The chain uses TRBV30 and TRBJ1-2; unclear D gene. This CDR3 is 14 amino acids long. V shed 2 bases and J shed 2 bases, with 12 bases lying between them. Germline V CDR1 and CDR2: GTSNPN, SVGIG (reference sequence). CDR3 in amino acids: CAWSPSPTNYGYTF. The CDR3 DNA reads as TGTGCCTGGAGTCCCTCCCCCACAAACTATGGCTACACCTTC.

The chain recombines TRBV4-1 with TRBJ2-7, with 9 bases matching TRBD2. The CDR3 is made up of 16 amino acids. Per germline, CDR1 MGHRA and CDR2 YSYEKL. The junction had 6 bases not matched to a gene; V was cut back by 0 bases and J by 3 bases. This chain's CDR3 is CASSQELAGAVYEQYF. CDR3 DNA sequence: TGCGCCAGCAGCCAAGAACTAGCGGGCGCCGTCTACGAGCAGTACTTC.

CDR3 sequence (DNA): TGTGCCAGCAGTTCCCACAGGGGAGACACTGAAGCTTTCTTT. Its protein is CASSSHRGDTEAFF. The chain recombines TRBV27 with TRBJ1-1, with 7 bases matching TRBD1. The CDR3 extends over 14 amino acids. V trimming: 4 bases; J trimming: 3 bases; junction bases outside the gene matches: 5. The germline CDR1 and CDR2 sequences are MNHEY and SMNVEV (reference sequence).

CDR3 protein: CASSLPGTSGRASYEQYF. As DNA, the CDR3 is TGTGCCAGCTCACTTCCCGGGACTAGCGGGAGGGCATCCTACGAGCAGTACTTC. This chain links TRBV18 with TRBJ2-7; 16 bases map to TRBD2. From germline, CDR1 is KGHSH and CDR2 LQKENI. The CDR3 covers 18 residues. V lost 4 bases, J lost 1 base, and 7 bases stayed unmatched.

Remarks on this clone: One junction end does not reproduce the germline sequence, and a read error may be involved. V usage is TRBV6-5 and J usage is TRBJ1-2, with 7 bases that match TRBD1. The CDR3 has 14 amino acids. Germline CDR1 and CDR2: MNHEY and SVGAGI. The CDR3 bases are TGTGCTAGCAGTTACCGTCAGGGGGGCTATGGCTACACCTTC. Amino acid sequence: CASSYRQGGYGYTF.

This rearrangement joins TRBV28 to TRBJ1-2, with 12 bases matching TRBD1. Germline V gives CDR1 MDHEN, CDR2 SYDVKM. Unmatched junction bases numbered 3, after V lost 3 bases and J lost 4 bases. The CDR3 spans 15 residues. CDR3 sequence (DNA): TGTGCCAGCAGTTTGGGGGGACAGGGGGCCTATGGCTACACCTTC. This codes for CASSLGGQGAYGYTF.